The T cell receptor beta chain under discussion was sequenced for a study of T cells after yellow fever vaccination. The length of the CDR3 is 14 residues. With V trimmed by 5 bases and J by 4 bases, 7 bases remained unmatched. Per the germline V gene, CDR1 is LNHNV and CDR2 is YYDKDF (reference sequence). TCRdb passed the 5' RACE reads through MiXCR, listing each CDR3 protein once. The sample shows some 200,000 distinct CDR3 sequences, 9.5% to 11% of them seen only once. Study-level findings and limits: Reappearance after the booster was seen for most primary-vaccination clones, at more than 95% CD4 and roughly 90% CD8.

This clonotype occurred a few times. The antigen is not known. This clonotype was obtained from a man between 18 and 35 years old who received the YFV17D yellow fever vaccine. The material sequenced was CD8+ T cells sorted from PBMCs, taken 15 days after the yellow fever booster vaccination. V usage is TRBV15 and J usage is TRBJ2-7; 8 nucleotides align to TRBD1. The CDR3 loop is CATSSGQGIYEQYF. The DNA of the CDR3 is TGTGCCACCAGCTCCGGACAGGGTATATACGAGCAGTACTTC.